What follows are 30 T cell receptor beta chains derived from one specimen sequenced in a study of control samples from healthy donors and cancer patients. Clones were read by immunoSEQ multiplex PCR, and TCRdb kept only the in-frame ones, dropping some. Seen here are some 95,000 clones, about 91% observed once, and the top ten hold roughly 13%. The sample consisted of blood. All receptors derive from a young man in good health.

The chain joins TRBV5-1 to TRBJ1-2, with D unresolved. V lost 2 bases and J lost 5, with 13 bases in between. The germline V gene encodes CDR1 SGHRS and CDR2 YFSETQ. The CDR3 length is 14 residues. CDR3 DNA: TGCGCCAGCAGCTTATCGGCCAGCCTATATGGCTACACCTTC. This translates into CASSLSASLYGYTF.

J is TRBJ2-7 and V is TRBV5-4; D possibly corresponds to TRBD1 (6 bases). Trimming removed 4 bases from V and 6 bases from J, with 14 bases in between. Germline CDR1 is SGHNT and CDR2 is YYREEE (reference sequence). This CDR3 contains 13 residues. Here the CDR3 DNA reads TGTGCCAGCAGCGACCGGGACATTGGCGAGCAGTACTTC. The encoded protein is CASSDRDIGEQYF.

The rearrangement uses TRBV28 and TRBJ1-1; no clear D. The CDR3 has 15 residues. In germline, CDR1 is MDHEN, CDR2 SYDVKM. V dropped 5 bases and J dropped 0 bases, with 13 bases sitting between them. The CDR3 loop is CASSLPSRMNTEAFF. The CDR3 DNA is TGTGCCAGCAGTCTACCTTCTCGGATGAACACTGAAGCTTTCTTT.

This chain uses TRBV3-1 (or the pseudogene TRBV3-2) with TRBJ2-2; a weak D match, TRBD1 (5 bases). The germline V gene has CDR1 LGHDT and CDR2 YNNKEL (reference sequence). Trimming took 0 bases from V and 1 from J, leaving 6 bases between them. CDR3 length equals 15 residues. In nucleotides, the CDR3 is TGTGCCAGCAGCCAAGATCAGGGGAACACCGGGGAGCTGTTTTTT. It yields the protein CASSQDQGNTGELFF.

The V gene is TRBV6-5, the J gene TRBJ2-3, with 11 bases aligning to TRBD1. V lost 6 bases to trimming and J lost 6 bases; unmatched junction nucleotides: 5. This CDR3 spans 14 amino acids. Germline loops: CDR1 MNHEY, CDR2 SVGAGI. This CDR3 reads CASRPDRGLDTQYF. The CDR3 coding sequence is TGTGCCAGCAGACCGGACAGGGGGCTCGATACGCAGTATTTT.

This clone has a single count. A junction boundary mismatches the germline segment, possibly from a read error. The V and J genes are TRBV27 and TRBJ1-5; no clear D. Germline lookup yields CDR1 MNHEY and CDR2 SMNVEV (reference sequence). The CDR3 spans 17 residues. This CDR3 is CASSLSLADSSNQSQHF. CDR3 in DNA: TGTGCCAGCAGTTTATCGCTTGCGGATTCTAGTAATCAGTCCCAGCATTTT.

The rearrangement joins TRBV27 to TRBJ2-1; maybe TRBD2 (6 bases). This CDR3 is 19 amino acids long. Germline V CDR1 and CDR2: MNHEY, SMNVEV (reference sequence). V was pared by 2 bases and J by 4 bases, with 24 bases between. In DNA form, the CDR3 reads TGTGCCAGCAGTTTAGGGGCTAGCGATGATTTCCTTGCGTACAATGAGCAGTTCTTC. It is translated as CASSLGASDDFLAYNEQFF.

The V call is TRBV7-3, the J call TRBJ2-1, with 9 positions matching TRBD2. V lost 0 bases, J lost 7 bases, and 10 bases stayed unmatched. The CDR3 extends over 17 amino acids. In germline, CDR1 is SGHTA, CDR2 FQGTGA. This CDR3 reads CASSLTPLSGRLNEQFF. CDR3 coding DNA: TGTGCCAGCAGCTTAACTCCCCTTAGCGGGAGATTAAATGAGCAGTTCTTC.

V usage is TRBV24-1 and J usage is TRBJ2-7; no definite D call. Germline assignment: CDR1 KGHDR and CDR2 SFDVKD. The CDR3 consists of 11 residues. The ends were cut back, 4 bases at V and 3 bases at J, with 3 bases in the middle. The CDR3 DNA reads as TGTGCCACCAGTGAAGACTACGAGCAGTACTTC. Protein sequence: CATSEDYEQYF.

The chain joins TRBV7-9 to TRBJ1-1; maybe TRBD1 (6 bases). Germline V gene data show CDR1 as SEHNR and CDR2 as FQNEAQ (reference sequence). Trimming shortened V by 6 bases and J by 5 bases, and 16 bases separated the two germline ends. The CDR3 sequence is 14 residues long. The CDR3: CASSSVGGWTEAFF. The CDR3 DNA is TGTGCCAGCAGTTCCGTCGGGGGCTGGACTGAAGCTTTCTTT.

The chain uses TRBV5-1 and TRBJ1-5; TRBD1 is a possible D gene (5 bases). V was shortened by 4 bases and J by 6 bases, with 14 bases between the two germline ends. Germline V CDR1 and CDR2: SGHRS, YFSETQ. The CDR3 has 14 residues. The CDR3 protein is CASSTGTEGQPQHF. The DNA for the CDR3 is TGCGCCAGCAGCACCGGGACCGAGGGTCAGCCCCAGCATTTT.

The chain joins TRBV19 to TRBJ1-4, with D possibly being TRBD1 (6 bases). Per germline, CDR1 LNHDA and CDR2 SQIVND (reference sequence). Trimming removed 6 bases at V and 8 bases at J, with 16 bases between. This CDR3 is 14 amino acids long. The CDR3 is CASSRGQQQEKLFF. For the CDR3, the DNA is TGTGCCAGTAGCAGGGGCCAGCAACAGGAAAAACTGTTTTTT.

J is TRBJ2-7 and V is TRBV27; TRBD2 agrees at 9 bases. Losses at the gene ends were 3 bases for V and 1 base for J; bases not matched to a gene: 13. There are 18 residues in the CDR3. CDR1 and CDR2 (germline): MNHEY, SMNVEV (reference sequence). The CDR3 bases are TGTGCCAGCAGTTTCTTTCGTGCGGGAGGGCCGGGTTCCTACGAGCAGTACTTC. Protein sequence: CASSFFRAGGPGSYEQYF.

The chain joins TRBV11-3 to TRBJ2-7, with 9 bases aligning to TRBD2. J was trimmed by 5 bases and V by 0 bases; bases with no gene match: 17. Germline CDR1 reads SGHNT; CDR2 reads YENEEA. This CDR3 has 19 amino acids. The CDR3 loop reads CASSLDLWGISGSSDEQYF. The CDR3 DNA reads TGTGCCAGCAGCTTAGATCTTTGGGGGATTAGCGGGAGTAGCGACGAGCAGTACTTC.

The V gene is TRBV3-1 (or the pseudogene TRBV3-2), the J gene TRBJ1-4; D is undetermined. V dropped 4 bases and J dropped 3 bases, with 12 bases sitting between them. CDR1 is LGHDT and CDR2 is YNNKEL in the germline V gene (reference sequence). The CDR3 runs 15 residues. The CDR3 loop is CASSPRGSSNEKLFF. For the CDR3, the DNA is TGTGCCAGCAGCCCCCGAGGGTCGTCTAATGAAAAACTGTTTTTT.

The J gene is TRBJ2-1, the V gene TRBV4-3; weak D call: TRBD2 (6 bases). CDR1 and CDR2 from the germline V gene are LGHNA and YSLEER. V lost 1 base and J 0 bases, leaving 13 bases between the germline ends. The CDR3 spans 17 residues. The CDR3 DNA reads as TGCGCCAGCAGCCAAGTAGGCGGCGGGGACTCCTACAATGAGCAGTTCTTC. Its translation: CASSQVGGGDSYNEQFF.

This clone occurred once. The V call is TRBV7-3, the J call TRBJ2-5, with TRBD1 matching over 9 bases. Germline V CDR1 and CDR2: SGHTA, FQGTGA. CDR3 size: 13 residues. Losses at the gene ends were 4 bases for V and 4 bases for J; bases not matched to a gene: 1. The CDR3 DNA reads TGTGCCAGCAGCTCGGACAGGGGAGAGACCCAGTACTTC. This gives the protein CASSSDRGETQYF.

The chain combines TRBV27 with TRBJ2-2; TRBD2 agrees at 9 bases. Germline CDR1 and CDR2: MNHEY and SMNVEV (reference sequence). V lost 0 bases and J lost 5; bases outside the gene matches: 10. This CDR3 has 18 residues. CDR3 nucleotides: TGTGCCAGCAGTTTATCGACGCTAGCGGGAAGGGGGACCGGGGAGCTGTTTTTT. The encoded protein is CASSLSTLAGRGTGELFF.

V and J are TRBV28 and TRBJ1-2; D remains ambiguous. The CDR3 totals 14 residues. Germline-derived CDR1 and CDR2 are MDHEN and SYDVKM. V was pared by 0 bases and J by 0 bases, with 5 bases between. The CDR3 protein is CASSLWGANYGYTF. The CDR3 DNA follows: TGTGCCAGCAGTTTATGGGGCGCTAACTATGGCTACACCTTC.

The genes are TRBV7-2 and TRBJ2-5, with 8 nucleotides matching TRBD2. The CDR3 has 15 residues. The trim removed 3 bases at V and 3 bases at J, leaving 6 bases unmatched. CDR1 is SGHTA, CDR2 FQGNSA, per germline. CDR3 loop: CASSFGGTRKETQYF. CDR3 in DNA: TGTGCCAGCAGCTTTGGAGGGACTAGAAAAGAGACCCAGTACTTC.

The rearrangement joins TRBV3-1 (or the pseudogene TRBV3-2) to TRBJ2-7, with 11 positions matching TRBD2. V lost 5 bases, J lost 7 bases, and 16 bases stayed unmatched. This CDR3 is 17 amino acids long. From germline, CDR1 is LGHDT and CDR2 YNNKEL (reference sequence). The CDR3 protein is CASSSRYTSGRVSEQYF. Written as DNA, the CDR3 is TGTGCCAGCAGCTCAAGATATACTAGCGGGAGAGTTTCGGAGCAGTACTTC.

This chain connects TRBV7-2 to TRBJ2-1; 8 positions match TRBD2. In germline, CDR1 is SGHTA, CDR2 FQGNSA. CDR3 length: 17 residues. V lost 2 bases, J lost 0 bases, and 6 bases stayed unmatched. CDR3 coding DNA: TGTGCCAGCAGCTTAATAACGGGAGGGGACTCCTACAATGAGCAGTTCTTC. It translates to CASSLITGGDSYNEQFF.

The chain carries TRBV14 and TRBJ2-7, with D uncertain. V lost 1 base, J lost 4 bases, and 11 bases lay in between. The CDR3 loop spans 14 amino acids. Looked up from germline, CDR1 is SGHDN and CDR2 is FVKESK. CDR3 region: CASSQAGDWYEQYF. The CDR3 DNA sequence: TGTGCCAGCAGCCAAGCTGGGGATTGGTACGAGCAGTACTTC. Supplemented by reference TRBV14 and TRBJ2-7, the full variable domain reads EAGVTQFPSHSVIEKGQTVTLRCDPISGHDNLYWYRRVMGKEIKFLLHFVKESKQDESGMPNNRFLAERTGGTYSTLKVQPAELEDSGVYFCASSQAGDWYEQYFGPGTRLTVT.

With respect to this clone: The sample contains more than one DNA sequence encoding this CDR3. V and J are TRBV12-3 or TRBV12-4 and TRBJ2-5; no definite D call. The CDR3 loop spans 11 amino acids. V was cut by 1 base and J by 4 bases, with 1 base left in between. The CDR3 sequence: CASSLGETQYF. In DNA form, the CDR3 reads TGTGCCAGCAGTTTAGGAGAGACCCAGTACTTC.

This clone has just one count. The J gene is TRBJ2-7, the V gene TRBV3-1 (or the pseudogene TRBV3-2); D not certain. This CDR3 contains 13 residues. Trimming took off 1 base at V and 2 bases at J, with 6 bases between the two ends. CDR1 is LGHDT and CDR2 is YNNKEL in the germline V gene (reference sequence). The CDR3 DNA sequence: TGTGCCAGCAGCCAAGTCAATACCTACGAGCAGTACTTC. Amino acid sequence: CASSQVNTYEQYF.

V is TRBV9 and J is TRBJ2-3; D is ambiguous. The germline gives CDR1 SGDLS, CDR2 YYNGEE. V was shortened by 0 bases and J by 5 bases, with 4 bases between the two germline ends. The CDR3 is made up of 12 amino acids. The CDR3 bases are TGTGCCAGCAGCGTAGCTTTAGATACGCAGTATTTT. It specifies CASSVALDTQYF.

The chain links TRBV9 to TRBJ2-1; either TRBD1 or TRBD2 may supply D (5 bases each). The V and J ends lost 7 bases and 9 bases respectively, with 14 bases between them. This CDR3 spans 12 amino acids. The germline gives CDR1 SGDLS, CDR2 YYNGEE. This CDR3 reads CASGGGGGEQFF. CDR3 bases: TGTGCCAGCGGAGGAGGTGGGGGTGAGCAGTTCTTC.

V usage is TRBV6-2 or TRBV6-3 and J usage is TRBJ1-1; no reliable D call. The CDR3 is 14 amino acids. V lost 2 bases to trimming and J lost 1 base, with 8 bases between them. Germline lookup yields CDR1 MNHEY and CDR2 SVGEGT. CDR3 sequence: CASSYAWSNTEAFF. CDR3 in DNA: TGTGCCAGCAGTTACGCGTGGTCGAACACTGAAGCTTTCTTT.

This clone came up once. The chain combines TRBV27 with TRBJ2-1; D gene uncertain. CDR1 is MNHEY and CDR2 is SMNVEV in the germline V gene (reference sequence). This CDR3 is 16 amino acids long. The V end lost 5 bases, the J end lost 4 bases, and 18 bases lay between the germline ends. In nucleotides, the CDR3 is TGTGCCAGCAGTCACCCGGACCAGCGACCGTACAATGAGCAGTTCTTC. This encodes CASSHPDQRPYNEQFF.

The chain uses TRBV7-2 and TRBJ2-2, with D perhaps matching TRBD2 (5 bases). The CDR3 is made up of 14 amino acids. Between the trimmed V and J ends, which lost 6 bases and 6 bases, there was a span of 14 bases. Germline V CDR1 and CDR2: SGHTA, FQGNSA. This CDR3 is CASSIVRAAGELFF. CDR3 coding DNA: TGTGCCAGCAGTATTGTGAGGGCCGCCGGGGAGCTGTTTTTT.